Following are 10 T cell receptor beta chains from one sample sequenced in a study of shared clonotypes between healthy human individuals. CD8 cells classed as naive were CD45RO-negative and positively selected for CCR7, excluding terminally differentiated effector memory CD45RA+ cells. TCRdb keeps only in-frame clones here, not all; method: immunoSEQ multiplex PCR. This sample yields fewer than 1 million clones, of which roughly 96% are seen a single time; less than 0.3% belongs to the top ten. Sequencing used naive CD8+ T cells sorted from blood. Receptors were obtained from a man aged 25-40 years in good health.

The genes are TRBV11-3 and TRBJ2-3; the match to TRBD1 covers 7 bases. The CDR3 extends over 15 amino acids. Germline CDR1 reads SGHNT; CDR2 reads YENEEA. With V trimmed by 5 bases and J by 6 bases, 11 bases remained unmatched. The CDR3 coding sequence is TGTGCCAGCAGCAGAGGCACAGGGGTGGGGGATACGCAGTATTTT. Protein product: CASSRGTGVGDTQYF.

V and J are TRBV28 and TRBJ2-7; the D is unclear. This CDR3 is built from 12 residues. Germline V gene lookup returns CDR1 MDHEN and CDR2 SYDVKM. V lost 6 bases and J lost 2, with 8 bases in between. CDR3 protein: CASRAGTYEQYF. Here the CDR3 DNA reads TGTGCCAGCAGAGCTGGTACCTACGAGCAGTACTTC.

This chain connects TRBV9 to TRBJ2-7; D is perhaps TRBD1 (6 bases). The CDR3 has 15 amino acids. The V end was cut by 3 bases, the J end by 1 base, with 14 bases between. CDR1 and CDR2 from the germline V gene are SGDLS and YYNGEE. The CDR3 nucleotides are TGTGCCAGCAGCGCAGACCCGGGACAATCCTACGAGCAGTACTTC. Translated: CASSADPGQSYEQYF.

CDR3 DNA: TGTGCCAGCAGACTATGGACAGGGGAAATCTACGAGCAGTACTTC. Its translation: CASRLWTGEIYEQYF. This sequence joins TRBV28 and TRBJ2-7; TRBD1 aligns across 9 bases. The CDR3 runs to 15 residues. Unmatched junction bases numbered 9, after V lost 6 bases and J lost 3 bases. CDR1 and CDR2 from the germline V gene are MDHEN and SYDVKM.

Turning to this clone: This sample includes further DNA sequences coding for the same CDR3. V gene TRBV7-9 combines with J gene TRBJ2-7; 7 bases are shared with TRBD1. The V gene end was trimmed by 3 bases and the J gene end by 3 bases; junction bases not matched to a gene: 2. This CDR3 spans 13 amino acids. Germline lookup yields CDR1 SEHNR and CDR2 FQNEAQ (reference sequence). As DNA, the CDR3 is TGTGCCAGCAGCTTTGGGACAGACTACGAGCAGTACTTC. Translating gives CASSFGTDYEQYF.

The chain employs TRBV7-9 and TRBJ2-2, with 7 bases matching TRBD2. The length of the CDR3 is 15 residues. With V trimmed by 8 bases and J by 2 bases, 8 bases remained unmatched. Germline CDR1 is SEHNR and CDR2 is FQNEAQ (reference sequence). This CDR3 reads CASRNREVNTGELFF. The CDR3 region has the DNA TGTGCCAGCCGGAACCGGGAGGTCAACACCGGGGAGCTGTTTTTT.

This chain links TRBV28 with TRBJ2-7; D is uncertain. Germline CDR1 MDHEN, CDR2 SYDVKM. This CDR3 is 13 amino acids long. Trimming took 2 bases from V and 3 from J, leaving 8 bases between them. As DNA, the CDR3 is TGTGCCAGCAGTTTAAGGTCTGGCTACGAGCAGTACTTC. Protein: CASSLRSGYEQYF. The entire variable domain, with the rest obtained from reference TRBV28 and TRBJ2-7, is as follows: DVKVTQSSRYLVKRTGEKVFLECVQDMDHENMFWYRQDPGLGLRLIYFSYDVKMKEKGDIPEGYSVSREKKERFSLILESASTNQTSMYLCASSLRSGYEQYFGPGTRLTVT.

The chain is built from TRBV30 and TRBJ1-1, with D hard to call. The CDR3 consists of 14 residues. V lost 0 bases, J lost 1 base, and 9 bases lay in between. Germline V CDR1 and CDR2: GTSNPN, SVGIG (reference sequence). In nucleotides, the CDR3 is TGTGCCTGGAGTGTAGACCGACAGAACACTGAAGCTTTCTTT. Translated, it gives CAWSVDRQNTEAFF.

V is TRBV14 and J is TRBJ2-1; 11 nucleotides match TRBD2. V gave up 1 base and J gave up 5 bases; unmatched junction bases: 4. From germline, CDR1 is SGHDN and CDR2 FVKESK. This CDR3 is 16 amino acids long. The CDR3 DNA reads TGTGCCAGCAGCCAAGTTGGGACTAGCGGAAACAATGAGCAGTTCTTC. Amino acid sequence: CASSQVGTSGNNEQFF.

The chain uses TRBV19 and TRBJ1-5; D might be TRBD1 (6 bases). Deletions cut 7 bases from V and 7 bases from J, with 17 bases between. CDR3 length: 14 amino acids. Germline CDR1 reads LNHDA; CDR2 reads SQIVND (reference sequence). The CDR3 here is CASTPQGVWQPQHF. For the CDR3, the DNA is TGTGCCAGTACGCCACAGGGTGTCTGGCAGCCCCAGCATTTT.